Each of the 19 T cell receptor beta chains below was sequenced from the same sample in a study of blood T cell repertoires in COVID-19. Assay used: immunoSEQ multiplex PCR; TCRdb lists only in-frame clones, some missing. The table includes fewer than 50,000 clones, around 80% detected once. Sequences were obtained from peripheral blood. The receptor set was obtained from a human donor in a cohort sampled during active COVID-19.

The count of this clone is one. The chain employs TRBV30 and TRBJ2-5; D uncertain. The CDR3 is 15 amino acids. Trimming took off 0 bases at V and 5 bases at J, with 16 bases between the two ends. CDR1 is GTSNPN, CDR2 SVGIG, per germline (reference sequence). This CDR3 is CAWSVSLNPSETQYF. CDR3 DNA: TGTGCCTGGAGTGTTTCCCTTAATCCGTCGGAGACCCAGTACTTC.

This rearrangement joins TRBV11-2 to TRBJ1-1; D not resolved. V was pared by 5 bases and J by 4 bases, with 17 bases between. Germline V gene lookup returns CDR1 SGHAT and CDR2 FQNNGV. The CDR3 spans 15 residues. The CDR3 nucleotides read TGTGCCAGCAGCGGAGCTGGCACCCTGGGCACTGAAGCTTTCTTT. Amino acids: CASSGAGTLGTEAFF.

The chain combines TRBV4-1 with TRBJ1-4; 7 bases are shared with TRBD1. The V and J ends lost 0 bases and 7 bases, in that order; junction bases with no gene match: 5. The CDR3 extends over 15 amino acids. Germline V lookup: CDR1 MGHRA, CDR2 YSYEKL. In DNA, the CDR3 is TGCGCCAGCAGCCAAGATGGGACAGAAGGTGAAAAACTGTTTTTT. It specifies CASSQDGTEGEKLFF.

The rearrangement links TRBV6-5 to TRBJ1-1; D is unclear. V was trimmed by 2 bases and J by 1 base, leaving 11 bases between them. CDR1 is MNHEY, CDR2 SVGAGI, per germline. The CDR3 has 15 amino acids. CDR3 DNA sequence: TGTGCCAGCAGTTACACCCGGGAGACGAACACTGAAGCTTTCTTT. Its translation: CASSYTRETNTEAFF.

The chain couples TRBV3-1 (or the pseudogene TRBV3-2) to TRBJ2-4, with D possibly TRBD1 on 6 matching bases. This CDR3 is built from 13 residues. CDR1 is LGHDT and CDR2 is YNNKEL in the germline V gene (reference sequence). The germline V and J ends were trimmed by 6 bases and 7 bases, with 13 bases remaining between them. CDR3 nucleotides: TGTGCCAGCAGGTTAACAGGGAAGAACATTCAGTACTTC. Translated: CASRLTGKNIQYF.

The chain uses TRBV30 and TRBJ2-1; D is possibly TRBD2 (6 bases). CDR1 is GTSNPN and CDR2 is SVGIG in the germline V gene (reference sequence). The V end was cut by 2 bases, the J end by 0 bases, with 14 bases between. CDR3 size: 16 residues. In DNA form, the CDR3 reads TGTGCCTGGAGTTCCTTCCTAGCGAGCTCCTACAATGAGCAGTTCTTC. It codes for CAWSSFLASSYNEQFF.

The chain is built from TRBV30 and TRBJ2-2; no clear D. CDR3 length: 14 residues. In germline, CDR1 is GTSNPN, CDR2 SVGIG (reference sequence). Deletions cut 4 bases from V and 4 bases from J, with 13 bases between. This chain's CDR3 is CAWNWFRATGELFF. The DNA for the CDR3 is TGTGCCTGGAATTGGTTTCGCGCCACCGGGGAGCTGTTTTTT.

The CDR3, as DNA: TGTGCCAGCAGTTTACAACAGGGGGCGCGCACCGGGGAGCTGTTTTTT. Translation: CASSLQQGARTGELFF. This chain uses TRBV28 with TRBJ2-2; 9 bases are a match to TRBD1. This CDR3 contains 16 residues. Germline V gene data show CDR1 as MDHEN and CDR2 as SYDVKM. V shed 2 bases, J shed 4 bases, and the junction held 5 bases outside the gene matches.

The chain carries TRBV6-5 and TRBJ1-1, with TRBD1 identical over 7 bases. The germline CDR1 and CDR2 sequences are MNHEY and SVGAGI. With V trimmed by 6 bases and J by 3 bases, 7 bases remained unmatched. The CDR3 is made up of 14 amino acids. CDR3 nucleotides: TGTGCCAGCAGCCCCAGGAGGGGGCACACTGAAGCTTTCTTT. Protein product: CASSPRRGHTEAFF.

On this clone: The sample carries other DNA sequences with the same CDR3. The chain joins TRBV7-2 to TRBJ2-1; D is possibly TRBD2 (6 bases). Trimming stripped 0 bases from V and 0 bases from J, with 9 bases between. Germline V gives CDR1 SGHTA, CDR2 FQGNSA. CDR3 length equals 16 residues. CDR3 nucleotides: TGTGCCAGCAGCTTAGCAGGAGGGTTCTCCTACAATGAGCAGTTCTTC. This encodes CASSLAGGFSYNEQFF.

The rearrangement uses TRBV10-3 and TRBJ2-7; D is uncertain. Germline V lookup: CDR1 ENHRY, CDR2 SYGVKD. The CDR3 contains 11 residues. V lost 3 bases and J lost 3, with 3 bases in between. For the CDR3, the DNA is TGTGCCATCAGTGACCGCTACGAGCAGTACTTC. Translating gives CAISDRYEQYF.

The rearrangement links TRBV20-1 to TRBJ2-7, with a possible D match to TRBD1 (5 bases). Trimming took 4 bases from V and 5 from J, leaving 9 bases between them. The CDR3 length is 11 residues. The germline gives CDR1 DFQATT, CDR2 SNEGSKA (reference sequence). DNA for the CDR3: TGCAGTGCTACCCAGGGTAACGAGCAGTACTTC. The encoded protein is CSATQGNEQYF.

V and J are TRBV7-2 and TRBJ2-5; 10 nucleotides match TRBD1. V shed 5 bases and J 5 bases; nucleotides not matched to a gene: 8. CDR1 and CDR2 from the germline V gene are SGHTA and FQGNSA. The CDR3 length is 15 residues. This chain's CDR3 is CASSTLTGGYETQYF. The DNA of the CDR3 is TGTGCCAGCAGCACCTTGACAGGGGGCTATGAGACCCAGTACTTC. Based on the CDR3 plus reference TRBV7-2 and TRBJ2-5, the full variable domain is GAGVSQSPSNKVTEKGKDVELRCDPISGHTALYWYRQSLGQGLEFLIYFQGNSAPDKSGLPSDRFSAERTGGSVSTLTIQRTQQEDSAVYLCASSTLTGGYETQYFGPGTRLLVL.

This chain links TRBV18 with TRBJ2-3, with a tentative D call TRBD1 (6 bases). Germline V gene sequence: CDR1 KGHSH, CDR2 LQKENI. Trimming removed 2 bases at V and 0 bases at J, with 18 bases between. This CDR3 is built from 18 residues. The CDR3 reads CASSPRVTGTTSTDTQYF. The CDR3 DNA reads TGTGCCAGCTCACCAAGAGTAACCGGGACAACGAGCACAGATACGCAGTATTTT.

The CDR3 DNA reads as TGTGCCAGCAGTTTCGCCCTAGCGGGAGGCTACGAGCAGTACTTC. This translates into CASSFALAGGYEQYF. This chain uses TRBV28 with TRBJ2-7; the match to TRBD2 covers 11 bases. The CDR3 totals 15 residues. V was pared by 3 bases and J by 3 bases, with 4 bases of the junction left unmatched. Germline values: CDR1 MDHEN, CDR2 SYDVKM.

The chain employs TRBV19 and TRBJ2-6, with D perhaps matching TRBD1 (5 bases). The CDR3 runs 16 residues. V shed 1 base and J shed 0 bases, with 7 bases lying between them. Germline values: CDR1 LNHDA, CDR2 SQIVND (reference sequence). CDR3 loop: CASSIGQFSGANVLTF. DNA for the CDR3: TGTGCCAGTAGTATAGGACAGTTCTCTGGGGCCAACGTCCTGACTTTC. Filled out from reference TRBV19 and TRBJ2-6, the complete variable domain reads DGGITQSPKYLFRKEGQNVTLSCEQNLNHDAMYWYRQDPGQGLRLIYYSQIVNDFQKGDIAEGYSVSREKKESFPLTVTSAQKNPTAFYLCASSIGQFSGANVLTFGAGSRLTVL.

The chain links TRBV7-9 to TRBJ2-5; maybe TRBD2 (6 bases). The germline CDR1 and CDR2 sequences are SEHNR and FQNEAQ (reference sequence). Trimming stripped 3 bases from V and 3 bases from J, with 8 bases between. The CDR3 sequence is 13 residues long. CDR3 amino acids: CASSFWGEETQYF. The CDR3 nucleotides read TGTGCCAGCAGCTTTTGGGGGGAAGAGACCCAGTACTTC.

This rearrangement joins TRBV5-4 to TRBJ2-2; TRBD2 agrees at 7 bases. Trimming removed 2 bases from V and 6 bases from J; junction bases left unmatched: 1. This CDR3 spans 13 amino acids. The germline V gene has CDR1 SGHNT and CDR2 YYREEE (reference sequence). The CDR3 loop reads CASSFGRAGELFF. For the CDR3, the DNA is TGTGCCAGCAGCTTTGGGAGGGCCGGGGAGCTGTTTTTT.

This chain joins TRBV28 and TRBJ2-3; 8 bases fit TRBD2. Germline V gene lookup returns CDR1 MDHEN and CDR2 SYDVKM. This CDR3 spans 17 amino acids. With V trimmed by 5 bases and J by 0 bases, 10 bases remained unmatched. The CDR3 region has the DNA TGTGCCAGCAGTGCCAGCAGTCCTAGCGGGAGCACAGATACGCAGTATTTT. It is translated as CASSASSPSGSTDTQYF.